What follows are 9 T cell receptor beta chains derived from one specimen sequenced in a study of human T cells and chemical hapten exposure. Sample time point: pre-sensitization, week 0. Indicated treatment: therapeutic diphenylcyclopropenone sensitization with weekly scalp DPC. One entry per CDR3 protein, called by TCRdb with MiXCR from the RACE reads. Of under 400,000 distinct CDR3 sequences listed, 4% to 6% were seen once; the top ten hold just over 2.5%. The sample here was whole blood, taken in connection with sensitization to the hapten diphenylcyclopropenone (DPC). These receptor sequences come from a woman aged 50 to 60 with alopecia areata. Some clones in this sample may be carry-over from other donors' samples.

CDR3 sequence reads: CASKRTASYEQYF. CDR3 DNA sequence: TGTGCCAGCAAGAGGACGGCTAGCTACGAGCAGTACTTC. V gene TRBV6-2 or TRBV6-3 combines with J gene TRBJ2-7; D uncertain. Germline assignment: CDR1 MNHEY and CDR2 SVGEGT. The V end was cut by 7 bases, the J end by 3 bases, with 13 bases between. This CDR3 comprises 13 residues.

This clonotype was detected a few times. The rearrangement uses TRBV6-6 and TRBJ2-5; 13 positions agree with TRBD2. The CDR3 extends over 17 amino acids. The V segment lost 6 bases and the J segment 2 bases; nucleotides outside the gene matches: 9. The germline V gene has CDR1 MNHNY and CDR2 SVGAGI (reference sequence). The CDR3 nucleotides are TGTGCCAGCAGCCGTACTAGCGGGAGGGCCTTTCAAGAGACCCAGTACTTC. Protein: CASSRTSGRAFQETQYF.

The chain is built from TRBV6-5 and TRBJ2-7, with a possible D match to TRBD2 (5 bases). Trimming removed 6 bases at V and 4 bases at J, with 10 bases between. Per the germline V gene, CDR1 is MNHEY and CDR2 is SVGAGI. The CDR3 length is 12 residues. In DNA form, the CDR3 reads TGTGCCAGCAGCCCCTGGGAGTACGAGCAGTACTTC. This gives the protein CASSPWEYEQYF.

This clonotype has a count of ten or more. The J gene is TRBJ2-3, the V gene TRBV9; the D gene is possibly TRBD1 (6 bases). This CDR3 region has 14 residues. CDR1 is SGDLS and CDR2 is YYNGEE in the germline V gene. The V end was cut by 3 bases, the J end by 4 bases, with 12 bases between. The CDR3 loop is CASSAGDNPDTQYF. CDR3 nucleotide sequence: TGTGCCAGCAGCGCCGGGGACAACCCAGATACGCAGTATTTT. Full variable domain (missing parts from reference TRBV9 and TRBJ2-3): DSGVTQTPKHLITATGQRVTLRCSPRSGDLSVYWYQQSLDQGLQFLIQYYNGEERAKGNILERFSAQQFPDLHSELNLSSLELGDSALYFCASSAGDNPDTQYFGPGTRLTVL.

This clonotype was observed at least ten times. This rearrangement joins TRBV12-3 or TRBV12-4 to TRBJ1-1, with D hard to call. The CDR3 runs 14 residues. Trimming took off 3 bases at V and 4 bases at J, with 12 bases between the two ends. The CDR3 nucleotides are TGTGCCAGCAGTTTTTGGTCAGACGGCACTGAAGCTTTCTTT. Translating gives CASSFWSDGTEAFF.

The V gene is TRBV10-3, the J gene TRBJ1-5; no clear D gene. CDR3 size: 14 residues. Trimming pared 6 bases from V and 5 bases from J, leaving 14 bases between. Germline loops: CDR1 ENHRY, CDR2 SYGVKD. CDR3 bases: TGTGCCATCAGGGATGTCGGAGAGCATCAGCCCCAGCATTTT. It is translated as CAIRDVGEHQPQHF.

In its sample, this clonotype was seen many times. In nucleotides, the CDR3 is TGTGCCACCAGCCGCGGCCTAGCGTTTAGCACAGATACGCAGTATTTT. This sequence encodes CATSRGLAFSTDTQYF. The chain recombines TRBV24-1 with TRBJ2-3; perhaps TRBD2 as D (6 bases). The V gene's germline CDR1 is KGHDR and CDR2 SFDVKD. This CDR3 is 16 amino acids long. V was pared by 7 bases and J by 0 bases, with 16 bases between.

The chain joins TRBV27 to TRBJ1-4; tentatively, D is TRBD1 (5 bases). The CDR3 runs 14 residues. From germline, CDR1 is MNHEY and CDR2 SMNVEV (reference sequence). V lost 5 bases and J 7 bases, leaving 14 bases between the germline ends. The CDR3 DNA sequence: TGTGCCAGCAGTCCGGGGCCCTCAACTGAAAAACTGTTTTTT. Encoded protein: CASSPGPSTEKLFF.

This clonotype was picked up many times. This chain joins TRBV7-9 and TRBJ2-1, with D maybe TRBD2 (5 bases). Germline-derived CDR1 and CDR2 are SEHNR and FQNEAQ (reference sequence). V gave up 5 bases and J gave up 8 bases, with 16 bases separating them. The CDR3 spans 14 residues. The CDR3 spells CASSPVVRADEQFF. In DNA form, the CDR3 reads TGTGCCAGCAGCCCAGTCGTGAGGGCCGATGAGCAGTTCTTC.